This is a list of T cell receptor beta chains from one sample in a study of blood T cell repertoires in COVID-19. The table came from immunoSEQ multiplex PCR; TCRdb's copy has only in-frame clones and leaves some out. This table holds approximately 10,000 clones, approximately 88% found once. The sample consisted of peripheral blood. All receptors come from a human donor in a cohort sampled during active COVID-19. CDR3s include the opening cysteine and the closing phenylalanine or tryptophan. The D gene is left open where the match is weak. Size tells how often a clone was seen (once, few, many) or the class of an expanded clone, and some rows leave it out.

>.|TRBD1|TRBJ1-1|TRBV2|15
CASTGTGKGGTEAFF
TGTGCCAGCACCGGGACAGGGAAGGGGGGCACTGAAGCTTTCTTT
>.|TRBD2|TRBJ2-1|TRBV28|14
CASSSPRLAGEQFF
TGTGCCAGCAGTTCACCACGACTAGCGGGAGAGCAGTTCTTC
>.|TRBD1|TRBJ2-7|TRBV2|13
CASREGTGEEQYF
TGTGCCAGCAGAGAGGGGACAGGGGAAGAGCAGTACTTC
>.|TRBD1|TRBJ2-7|TRBV10-3|14
CAGGGGTGPSEQYF
TGTGCCGGGGGGGGAGGGACAGGGCCCTCCGAGCAGTACTTC
>few|TRBD1|TRBJ2-5|TRBV7-8|14
CASSRDRGQETQYF
TGTGCCAGCAGCCGGGACAGGGGGCAAGAGACCCAGTACTTC
>.|TRBD2|TRBJ2-1|TRBV13|16
CASTYTLAGSYNEQFF
TGTGCCAGCACCTACACTCTAGCGGGGAGCTACAATGAGCAGTTCTTC
>.|TRBD2|TRBJ2-3|TRBV7-2|16
CASSTTSGPRSDTQYF
TGTGCCAGCAGCACGACTAGCGGACCGAGGTCTGATACGCAGTATTTT
>once|.|TRBJ2-7|TRBV15|14
CATSRSRGSYEQYF
TGTGCCACCAGCAGATCTAGGGGTTCCTACGAGCAGTACTTC
>.|TRBD2|TRBJ2-3|TRBV11-2|17
CASSLVPAGASTDTQYF
TGTGCCAGCAGCTTAGTACCAGCGGGAGCTAGCACAGATACGCAGTATTTT
>.|TRBD2|TRBJ2-1|TRBV5-4|18
CASSPRGAGEGLYNEQFF
TGTGCCAGCAGCCCCCGCGGGGCGGGGGAGGGCCTATACAATGAGCAGTTCTTC
>.|TRBD2|TRBJ2-7|TRBV4-1|18
CASSQDLSGLAGVYEQYF
TGCGCCAGCAGCCAAGATCTGTCGGGACTAGCGGGAGTCTACGAGCAGTACTTC
>.|TRBD1|TRBJ2-4|TRBV5-5|15
CASSYLGQGENIQYF
TGTGCCAGCAGCTACCTAGGACAGGGGGAAAACATTCAGTACTTC
>.|TRBD2|TRBJ2-3|TRBV4-2|20
CASSQDLSSGNYVDTDTQYF
TGTGCCAGCAGCCAAGATCTTTCTAGCGGGAATTACGTGGACACAGATACGCAGTATTTT
>.|.|TRBJ2-1|TRBV2|11
CAGGKYNEQFF
TGTGCCGGGGGGAAATACAATGAGCAGTTCTTC
>.|.|TRBJ1-3|TRBV4-2|15
CASSRRELGGNTIYF
TGTGCCAGCAGCCGCCGGGAATTGGGTGGAAACACCATATATTTT
>few|TRBD1|TRBJ1-2|TRBV7-9|18
CASGALSGMTGIVYGYTF
TGTGCCAGCGGAGCTTTATCAGGGATGACAGGGATCGTCTATGGCTACACCTTC
>.|.|TRBJ2-5|TRBV18|22
CASSPSFWVGGSVRGDQETQYF
.
>.|TRBD2|TRBJ2-1|TRBV19|17
CASTGPTSGSSYNEQFF
TGTGCCAGTACCGGACCCACTAGCGGGAGTTCCTACAATGAGCAGTTCTTC